This T cell receptor beta chain appears in the sequencing data of a study of cytomegalovirus exposure and HLA in healthy donors. Findings of the study overall: Sequencing had likely introduced a cluster of highly shared sequence variants as an artifact.

Researchers ran the PCR with 60 Vbeta and 13 Jbeta primers. The assay was immunoSEQ multiplex PCR, and TCRdb's table has in-frame clones only and misses some. The sample holds over 150,000 clones, roughly 80% seen once. As for this clone: Its antigen is unidentified.

This receptor was identified in a girl aged 2-10 years in good health and CMV-seropositive. Source material: PBMCs.

The CDR3 DNA is TGTGCCAGCAGTTACGAACAAAAATACTATGGCTACACCTTC. Its protein product is CASSYEQKYYGYTF. V gene TRBV6-6 combines with J gene TRBJ1-2, with D unclear. Germline V gene sequence: CDR1 MNHNY, CDR2 SVGAGI (reference sequence). With 2 bases removed from V and 3 bases from J, the gap between germline ends came to 10 bases. CDR3 length: 14 amino acids.